Shown below are 29 T cell receptor beta chains from a single sample sequenced in a study of blood T cell repertoires in COVID-19 (dated by TCRdb to the early 2020s). Library preparation used the immunoSEQ multiplex PCR assay. TCRdb's version of the immuneACCESS table is confined to in-frame rearrangements and falls short of the full clone set. An unresolved V gene accounts for under half of the shortfall where checked; the remainder is of unknown origin. The sample table lists some 250,000 clones, around nine tenths of them with a count of one. More than 6.5% of the sample lies in the top ten. Input material: peripheral blood. Source of these receptors: a woman aged 65 to 85 with active or convalescent COVID-19.

The sample holds a few counts of this clone. The chain has TRBV4-2 and TRBJ1-2; D might be TRBD1 (5 bases). This CDR3 has 15 residues. From germline, CDR1 is LGHNA and CDR2 YNFKEQ. The germline V and J ends were trimmed by 0 bases and 4 bases, with 12 bases remaining between them. In DNA form, the CDR3 reads TGTGCCAGCAGCCAAGATCTCGAGACAGCCTATGGCTACACCTTC. This codes for CASSQDLETAYGYTF.

The chain employs TRBV6-4 and TRBJ2-1, with D maybe TRBD1 (5 bases). The germline V gene encodes CDR1 MRHNA and CDR2 SNTAGT. The V and J ends lost 0 bases and 4 bases respectively, with 7 bases between them. This CDR3 has 14 residues. The DNA for the CDR3 is TGTGCCAGCAGTGACTCGTACAGGTACAATGAGCAGTTCTTC. Its protein is CASSDSYRYNEQFF.

V gene TRBV4-1 combines with J gene TRBJ2-1; 9 positions match TRBD1. The CDR3 has 15 amino acids. V dropped 3 bases and J dropped 6; count of bases not matched to a gene: 6. Germline CDR1 and CDR2: MGHRA and YSYEKL. The CDR3 DNA is TGCGCCAGCAGCCAGGGGACAGGGCCCCTCAATGAGCAGTTCTTC. Protein: CASSQGTGPLNEQFF.

The chain has TRBV25-1 and TRBJ2-7, with D unclear. The CDR3 consists of 13 residues. V gave up 6 bases and J gave up 5 bases, with 14 bases separating them. The germline V gene encodes CDR1 MGHDK and CDR2 SYGVNS. In DNA, the CDR3 is TGTGCCAGCAGAGCCCTTTCGATTAACGAGCAGTACTTC. It is translated as CASRALSINEQYF.

This chain uses TRBV18 with TRBJ1-1; 7 bases map to TRBD1. CDR3 length: 13 amino acids. J gave up 5 bases and V 3 bases, and 3 bases lay outside the gene matches. Germline loops: CDR1 KGHSH, CDR2 LQKENI. CDR3 nucleotide sequence: TGTGCCAGCTCACCGATACAGGGGACTGAAGCTTTCTTT. Translating it yields CASSPIQGTEAFF. The full variable domain, rest sourced from reference TRBV18 and TRBJ1-1, is NAGVMQNPRHLVRRRGQEARLRCSPMKGHSHVYWYRQLPEEGLKFMVYLQKENIIDESGMPKERFSAEFPKEGPSILRIQQVVRGDSAAYFCASSPIQGTEAFFGQGTRLTVV.

The DNA of the CDR3 is TGTGCCACCAGTGATTTGCGTCGGGGATTTGGCGAAAAACTGTTTTTT. Its translation: CATSDLRRGFGEKLFF. This chain links TRBV24-1 with TRBJ1-4, with no clear D. V was trimmed by 0 bases and J by 8 bases, leaving 15 bases between them. CDR1 is KGHDR and CDR2 is SFDVKD in the germline V gene. The CDR3 extends over 16 amino acids.

This rearrangement joins TRBV11-3 to TRBJ2-6, with D possibly being TRBD2 (6 bases). Trimming left V 11 bases short and J 6 bases short, with 17 bases between. Germline V gene data show CDR1 as SGHNT and CDR2 as YENEEA. The CDR3 has 14 residues. The DNA for the CDR3 is TGTGCCCGGGGGTGGAGGCGAAAGGCCAACGTCCTGACTTTC. Protein: CARGWRRKANVLTF.

For this clone: The sample contains more than one DNA sequence encoding this CDR3. The chain employs TRBV5-1 and TRBJ1-5; D is possibly TRBD1 (6 bases). CDR3 length: 15 residues. CDR1 is SGHRS and CDR2 is YFSETQ in the germline V gene. Trimming shortened V by 0 bases and J by 4 bases, and 11 bases separated the two germline ends. As DNA, the CDR3 is TGCGCCAGCAGCTTGGGGCAGGGGCTGAATCAGCCCCAGCATTTT. Amino acid sequence: CASSLGQGLNQPQHF.

The gene calls are TRBV5-1 and TRBJ2-1; TRBD1 agrees at 7 bases. The CDR3 is made up of 13 amino acids. The ends lost 2 bases at V and 8 bases at J; junction bases unmatched: 4. CDR1 and CDR2 from the germline V gene are SGHRS and YFSETQ. CDR3 DNA: TGCGCCAGCAGCTTAACAGGGGCCCATGAGCAGTTCTTC. The encoded protein is CASSLTGAHEQFF.

This clone was seen just once. The chain carries TRBV11-2 and TRBJ2-5; TRBD2 matches 13 bases. This CDR3 contains 16 residues. The trim removed 6 bases at V and 1 base at J, leaving 5 bases unmatched. Germline CDR1 reads SGHAT; CDR2 reads FQNNGV. CDR3 protein: CASSPRLAGGQETQYF. The CDR3 bases are TGTGCCAGCAGTCCCAGACTAGCGGGGGGCCAAGAGACCCAGTACTTC.

This sequence joins TRBV19 and TRBJ1-3, with TRBD1 as a possible D gene (5 bases). V dropped 6 bases and J dropped 0 bases, with 12 bases sitting between them. Germline CDR1 and CDR2: LNHDA and SQIVND (reference sequence). The CDR3 runs to 15 residues. DNA for the CDR3: TGTGCCAGTAGCCTGACAGCATCCTCTGGAAACACCATATATTTT. This translates into CASSLTASSGNTIYF.

This chain uses TRBV12-1 with TRBJ1-4; the table gives TRBD1 as D, unverified against the DNA. TRBV12-1 has pseudogene status. This CDR3 spans 15 amino acids. As DNA, the CDR3 is TGTGCCAGCAGCTTTTTTTGGCAGGGCTATGAAAAACTGTTTTTT. This translates into CASSFFWQGYEKLFF.

The chain combines TRBV5-8 with TRBJ2-7; D may be TRBD1 (6 bases). The CDR3 has 15 amino acids. Germline loops: CDR1 SGHTS, CDR2 YDEGEE. The germline V and J ends were trimmed by 6 bases and 7 bases, with 23 bases remaining between them. The CDR3 is CASIPPGRGTVEQYF. CDR3 sequence (DNA): TGTGCCAGCATCCCCCCGGGCAGGGGTACGGTGGAGCAGTACTTC.

The chain has TRBV18 and TRBJ2-3; no clear D. CDR3 length: 13 residues. CDR1 and CDR2 (germline): KGHSH, LQKENI. V was pared by 0 bases and J by 4 bases, with 5 bases between. The CDR3 sequence is CASSPPGADTQYF. CDR3 sequence (DNA): TGTGCCAGCTCACCACCCGGTGCAGATACGCAGTATTTT.

The chain has TRBV28 and TRBJ1-2; D may be TRBD1 (5 bases). Trimming shortened V by 3 bases and J by 0 bases, and 8 bases separated the two germline ends. Germline CDR1 is MDHEN and CDR2 is SYDVKM. The CDR3 length is 14 residues. The CDR3 loop reads CASSLGPANYGYTF. The CDR3 DNA reads TGTGCCAGCAGTTTGGGGCCGGCTAACTATGGCTACACCTTC.

CDR3 sequence (DNA): TGTGCCAGCTCCCCCAGCGGGGGGCTTCTCTCCTACGAGCAGTACTTC. As protein: CASSPSGGLLSYEQYF. The chain employs TRBV7-2 and TRBJ2-7; 9 bases map to TRBD2. The V gene's germline CDR1 is SGHTA and CDR2 FQGNSA. V shed 8 bases, J shed 0 bases, and the junction held 11 bases outside the gene matches. The CDR3 spans 16 residues.

The chain combines TRBV27 with TRBJ1-5; D might be TRBD1 (6 bases). The V gene's germline CDR1 is MNHEY and CDR2 SMNVEV (reference sequence). CDR3 length: 13 amino acids. V lost 7 bases to trimming and J lost 3 bases, with 10 bases between them. This CDR3 is CASTPGVNQPQHF. CDR3 nucleotide sequence: TGTGCCAGCACTCCAGGGGTCAATCAGCCCCAGCATTTT.

This chain joins TRBV3-1 (or the pseudogene TRBV3-2) and TRBJ2-2, with D possibly matching TRBD1 (5 bases). Trimming removed 6 bases at V and 1 base at J, with 9 bases between. The CDR3 consists of 14 residues. Germline V gene data show CDR1 as LGHDT and CDR2 as YNNKEL (reference sequence). CDR3 protein: CASSITGNTGELFF. CDR3 coding DNA: TGTGCCAGCAGTATAACAGGGAACACCGGGGAGCTGTTTTTT.

The rearrangement links TRBV13 to TRBJ2-2, with a possible D match to TRBD2 (5 bases). Germline V gene data show CDR1 as PRHDT and CDR2 as FYEKMQ (reference sequence). V lost 3 bases and J 4 bases, leaving 9 bases between the germline ends. This CDR3 has 14 residues. CDR3 sequence: CASSFGESTGELFF. Written as DNA, the CDR3 is TGTGCCAGCAGCTTCGGGGAGAGCACCGGGGAGCTGTTTTTT.

The rearrangement joins TRBV19 to TRBJ1-1; D gene unclear. Looked up from germline, CDR1 is LNHDA and CDR2 is SQIVND (reference sequence). This CDR3 contains 13 residues. V dropped 0 bases and J dropped 3 bases, with 5 bases sitting between them. Here the CDR3 reads CASSIDRDTEAFF. CDR3 DNA: TGTGCCAGTAGTATAGATCGTGACACTGAAGCTTTCTTT.

The chain joins TRBV6-2 or TRBV6-3 to TRBJ1-2, with D unclear. This CDR3 has 12 residues. V was trimmed by 5 bases and J by 5 bases, leaving 9 bases between them. The V gene's germline CDR1 is MNHEY and CDR2 SVGEGT. The CDR3 DNA follows: TGTGCCAGCAGTCCCGGAGCTTATGGCTACACCTTC. Its translation: CASSPGAYGYTF.

CDR3 in amino acids: CASSQTPGGGFEQYF. The DNA of the CDR3 is TGCGCCAGCAGCCAGACCCCAGGGGGCGGGTTCGAGCAGTACTTC. This sequence joins TRBV4-3 and TRBJ2-7, with 8 bases identical to TRBD1. V trimming: 3 bases; J trimming: 6 bases; junction bases outside the gene matches: 10. The CDR3 contains 15 residues. CDR1 and CDR2 from the germline V gene are LGHNA and YSLEER.

This chain uses TRBV5-5 with TRBJ1-6; D gene unclear. Trimming cost V 4 bases and J 0 bases, with 17 bases left between them. The length of the CDR3 is 18 residues. CDR1 is SGHKS and CDR2 is YYEKEE in the germline V gene (reference sequence). The CDR3 nucleotides are TGTGCCAGCAGCCCTCGGGGAAGTCCCAGCTCCTATAATTCACCCCTCCACTTT. Amino acid sequence: CASSPRGSPSSYNSPLHF. The full variable domain, its missing parts supplied by reference TRBV5-5 and TRBJ1-6, is DAGVTQSPTHLIKTRGQQVTLRCSPISGHKSVSWYQQVLGQGPQFIFQYYEKEERGRGNFPDRFSARQFPNYSSELNVNALLLGDSALYLCASSPRGSPSSYNSPLHFGNGTRLTVT.

The chain couples TRBV6-5 to TRBJ2-3, with TRBD1 matching 7 bases. This CDR3 has 14 amino acids. With V trimmed by 6 bases and J by 1 base, 4 bases remained unmatched. Germline V gene lookup returns CDR1 MNHEY and CDR2 SVGAGI. CDR3 nucleotides: TGTGCCAGCAGCCTAGACAGGGGCACAGATACGCAGTATTTT. It encodes CASSLDRGTDTQYF.

The genes are TRBV5-4 and TRBJ2-1, with D possibly TRBD1 on 6 matching bases. V gave up 6 bases and J gave up 0 bases, with 16 bases separating them. CDR3 length: 16 amino acids. Germline V gene data show CDR1 as SGHNT and CDR2 as YYREEE (reference sequence). The CDR3: CASTPGASSSYNEQFF. CDR3 nucleotides: TGTGCCAGCACCCCAGGGGCCTCAAGCTCCTACAATGAGCAGTTCTTC. The complete variable domain, with remaining parts taken from reference TRBV5-4 and TRBJ2-1, reads ETGVTQSPTHLIKTRGQQVTLRCSSQSGHNTVSWYQQALGQGPQFIFQYYREEENGRGNFPPRFSGLQFPNYSSELNVNALELDDSALYLCASTPGASSSYNEQFFGPGTRLTVL.

This chain joins TRBV2 and TRBJ1-6; D perhaps matches TRBD1 (6 bases). V lost 8 bases and J 10 bases, leaving 18 bases between the germline ends. CDR3 length: 14 residues. Germline CDR1 reads SNHLY; CDR2 reads FYNNEI. This CDR3 reads CASSPPFGGSPLHF. In DNA form, the CDR3 reads TGTGCCAGCTCCCCCCCTTTTGGGGGCTCACCCCTCCACTTT.

V gene TRBV2 combines with J gene TRBJ2-7; unclear D gene. Germline CDR1 reads SNHLY; CDR2 reads FYNNEI. V dropped 6 bases and J dropped 1 base, with 10 bases sitting between them. The CDR3 extends over 13 amino acids. CDR3 nucleotide sequence: TGTGCCAGCAGCCTCTCGTTATCCTACGAGCAGTACTTC. Encoded protein: CASSLSLSYEQYF.

The CDR3 protein is CASSVALLLAGEHGELFF. DNA for the CDR3: TGTGCCAGCAGCGTAGCCCTACTACTAGCGGGGGAGCACGGGGAGCTGTTTTTT. The genes are TRBV9 and TRBJ2-2; 11 nucleotides match TRBD2. This CDR3 comprises 18 residues. The V segment lost 0 bases and the J segment 7 bases; nucleotides outside the gene matches: 11. Looked up from germline, CDR1 is SGDLS and CDR2 is YYNGEE.

The V and J genes are TRBV5-5 and TRBJ1-1, with 9 bases that match TRBD1. The CDR3 is 18 amino acids. Germline V gives CDR1 SGHKS, CDR2 YYEKEE (reference sequence). The V segment lost 5 bases and the J segment 1 base; nucleotides outside the gene matches: 15. The DNA of the CDR3 is TGTGCCAGCAGTCGGCCGGGACAGGGATTGAGGTGGAACACTGAAGCTTTCTTT. Protein sequence: CASSRPGQGLRWNTEAFF.